The T cell receptor beta chain under discussion was sequenced for a study of neurological immune-mediated disorders. The cDNA was synthesized by 5'RACE incorporating 10-nucleotide random UMIs. The yield of each sequencing run was over 190 million TCR-beta sequences from 15-18 subjects. TCRdb independently ran MiXCR on the 5' RACE reads; one entry per CDR3 protein. The sample holds roughly 19,000 distinct CDR3 sequences, roughly 7.5% seen once. CDR1 and CDR2 from the germline V gene are MNHEY and SVGAGI. This CDR3 has 12 amino acids. With V trimmed by 7 bases and J by 8 bases, 7 bases remained unmatched. This clonotype has at least ten counts.

This TCR derives from a woman aged 30 to 39 with HTLV-1-associated myelopathy (HAM/TSP). The chain links TRBV6-5 to TRBJ1-2, with 7 bases aligning to TRBD1. The specimen was CD8+ T cells from blood. CDR3 residues: CASTTTGYGYTF. Written as DNA, the CDR3 is TGTGCCAGCACTACGACAGGGTACGGCTACACCTTC.